This TCR beta chain emerged from a study of post-analysis software for immune sequencing data. Study details: In terms of disease course, relapsing-remitting, secondary progressive and progressive-relapsing multiple sclerosis were included.

Regarding this clonotype: Its antigen is not identified. Relative to the germline gene, one junction end is altered; a read error may explain this.

Every TCR beta cDNA library bore unique molecular identifiers. Around 500,000 cDNA molecules were obtained from about 0.98 to 11 million T cells. TCRdb itself ran the PCR reads through MiXCR, one entry per CDR3 protein. The sample consists of approximately 360,000 distinct CDR3 sequences, roughly 35% of them appearing once. Per the germline V gene, CDR1 is MNHEY and CDR2 is SVGAGI. This CDR3 spans 17 amino acids. Broader study findings: Batch-mates among the samples co-clustered strongly by F measure. Patients showed TRBV5-6, TRBV5-1 and TRBV20-1 among five TRBV segments more frequent than in controls.

The specimen sequenced was blood. This receptor was obtained from a girl aged 5-17 years with multiple sclerosis. This chain uses TRBV6-5 with TRBJ2-7; TRBD2 agrees at 11 bases. The CDR3 region has the DNA TGTGTCAGCAGTTACTCAACTAGCGGGAGCAGCACCTACGAGCAGTACTTC. It is translated as CVSSYSTSGSSTYEQYF.